These T cell receptor beta chains were read from a single sample in a study of tumor and adjacent non-tumor tissue in lung cancer. TCRdb reprocessed the multiplex PCR reads via MiXCR and lists one record per CDR3 protein. The sample lists 50,000 to 70,000 distinct CDR3 sequences, around two thirds occurring once. The sequenced sample consisted of distant non-tumor lung tissue. These receptors were collected from a man between 65 and 85 years old with non-small cell lung cancer. The CDR3 runs from the conserved cysteine through the conserved F or W. The D gene is left open where the match is weak. Size is stated for part of the rows, as once, few or many counts, or as a class when the clone is expanded.

v_gene: TRBV12-3/TRBV12-4
j_gene: TRBJ2-5
abundance: NA
d_gene: TRBD1
CDR3nt: TGTGTCAGCAGTTTACGAGCAGGGGGAGAGACCCAGTACTTC
CDR3aa: CVSSLRAGGETQYF

v_gene: TRBV11-2
j_gene: TRBJ2-5
abundance: NA
d_gene: TRBD2
CDR3nt: TGTGCCAGCAGCTCCCGGGAGGGCCGAGGGACCCAGTACTTC
CDR3aa: CASSSREGRGTQYF

v_gene: TRBV19
j_gene: TRBJ2-5
abundance: NA
d_gene: TRBD1
CDR3nt: TGTGCCAGTAGTATCTACGACAGGGGTGGAGAGACCCAGTACTTC
CDR3aa: CASSIYDRGGETQYF

v_gene: TRBV11-2
j_gene: TRBJ2-5
abundance: NA
d_gene: NA
CDR3nt: TGTGCCAGCAACCATCAGCGGACAGTTCAAGAGACCCAGTATTTC
CDR3aa: CASNHQRTVQETQYF

v_gene: TRBV29-1
j_gene: TRBJ2-5
abundance: NA
d_gene: TRBD1
CDR3nt: TGCATCGTTGAAGGGGACAGGGGGCGCAGGGAGACCCAGTGCTTC
CDR3aa: CIVEGDRGRRETQCF

v_gene: TRBV13
j_gene: TRBJ2-5
abundance: NA
d_gene: NA
CDR3nt: TGTGCCAGCAGCCCAACGGGTGGAGAGACCCAATACTTC
CDR3aa: CASSPTGGETQYF

v_gene: TRBV5-1
j_gene: TRBJ1-6
abundance: NA
d_gene: NA
CDR3nt: TGCGCCAGCACCTTGAGGGAAAATTCACCCCTCCACTTT
CDR3aa: CASTLRENSPLHF

v_gene: TRBV30
j_gene: TRBJ1-4
abundance: NA
d_gene: NA
CDR3nt: TGTGCCTGGAGCTCATGGGGGGGGACCGCGACGGAACTGTTTTTT
CDR3aa: CAWSSWGGTATELFF

v_gene: TRBV11-2
j_gene: TRBJ2-3
abundance: NA
d_gene: NA
CDR3nt: TGTGCCGGCAGCTTGATAGGGGCAGATACACAGTATTTT
CDR3aa: CAGSLIGADTQYF

v_gene: TRBV10-1
j_gene: TRBJ2-7
abundance: NA
d_gene: NA
CDR3nt: TGTGTCAGCAGTGTCCGACAGGGAGGCGAGCAGTACTTC
CDR3aa: CVSSVRQGGEQYF

v_gene: TRBV4-2
j_gene: TRBJ2-5
abundance: NA
d_gene: TRBD2
CDR3nt: TGTGCCAGCAGCCAAGATTCCGCATCGGGGGGGCAGGAGACCCAGTACTTC
CDR3aa: CASSQDSASGGQETQYF

v_gene: TRBV4-1
j_gene: TRBJ1-5
abundance: NA
d_gene: NA
CDR3nt: TGCGCCAGTAGCCATGATAGTAGCAATCAGCCCCAGCGTTTT
CDR3aa: CASSHDSSNQPQRF

v_gene: TRBV12-3/TRBV12-4
j_gene: TRBJ2-7
abundance: many
d_gene: NA
CDR3nt: TGTGCCAGCAGTTCGTTTGCGGGGGCTGGATACGAGCAGTACTTC
CDR3aa: CASSSFAGAGYEQYF

v_gene: TRBV5-8
j_gene: TRBJ2-5
abundance: many
d_gene: NA
CDR3nt: TGTGCCAGCAGCCAACTGGAGACCCAGTACTTC
CDR3aa: CASSQLETQYF

v_gene: TRBV10-3
j_gene: TRBJ2-3
abundance: many
d_gene: TRBD2
CDR3nt: TGTGCCATCAGTGAGGCGGGGGGGCATGGAGATACGCAGTATTTT
CDR3aa: CAISEAGGHGDTQYF

v_gene: TRBV30
j_gene: TRBJ1-5
abundance: NA
d_gene: NA
CDR3nt: TGTGCCTGGGGTTTACAGGTTCAGCCCCAGCATTTT
CDR3aa: CAWGLQVQPQHF

v_gene: TRBV5-6
j_gene: TRBJ1-1
abundance: NA
d_gene: NA
CDR3nt: TGTGCCAACAGCCCCCGTCGGTCCCGGAACACTGAAACTTTCTTT
CDR3aa: CANSPRRSRNTETFF

v_gene: TRBV10-3
j_gene: TRBJ2-7
abundance: many
d_gene: NA
CDR3nt: TGTGCCATCAGTTCCGCACGGGAGCAGTACTTC
CDR3aa: CAISSAREQYF

v_gene: TRBV29-1
j_gene: TRBJ2-1
abundance: many
d_gene: NA
CDR3nt: TGCAGCGTTCTATCGGACAATAGGCCCAATGAGCAGTTCTTC
CDR3aa: CSVLSDNRPNEQFF

v_gene: TRBV11-1
j_gene: TRBJ2-2
abundance: NA
d_gene: NA
CDR3nt: TGTGCCAGCAGCCCGGGGGGTGCCGGGGGCAGGGAGCTGTTTTTT
CDR3aa: CASSPGGAGGRELFF

v_gene: TRBV7-8
j_gene: TRBJ1-1
abundance: NA
d_gene: NA
CDR3nt: TGTGCCAGCAGCCGCAAACAGGACACTAAAGCTTTCTTT
CDR3aa: CASSRKQDTKAFF

v_gene: TRBV11-2
j_gene: TRBJ2-1
abundance: NA
d_gene: NA
CDR3nt: TGTACCAGCAGCTTCGAAAGAATATATAATGAGCAGTTCTTC
CDR3aa: CTSSFERIYNEQFF

v_gene: TRBV5-5
j_gene: TRBJ1-1
abundance: few
d_gene: NA
CDR3nt: TGTACCAGCAGCTTCTCGGGTCAGGGAGGCACTGAAGCTTTCTTT
CDR3aa: CTSSFSGQGGTEAFF

v_gene: TRBV6-1
j_gene: TRBJ1-5
abundance: NA
d_gene: NA
CDR3nt: TGTGCCAGCACGTCTCTGCCGGGGGGGCATCGGCCCCAGCATTTT
CDR3aa: CASTSLPGGHRPQHF

v_gene: TRBV20-1
j_gene: TRBJ1-6
abundance: once
d_gene: TRBD1
CDR3nt: TGCAGTGTTGCCCCGGGACAGGGACATAATTCACCCCTCCACTTT
CDR3aa: CSVAPGQGHNSPLHF

v_gene: TRBV12-3/TRBV12-4
j_gene: TRBJ2-5
abundance: NA
d_gene: TRBD2
CDR3nt: TGTGCCAGCAAAACTAGCGGGGGTTGGCAAGGGACCCAATACTTC
CDR3aa: CASKTSGGWQGTQYF

v_gene: TRBV7-9
j_gene: TRBJ1-2
abundance: NA
d_gene: NA
CDR3nt: TGTGCCAGCAAAGCTTATCGGGATGGCCACACCTTC
CDR3aa: CASKAYRDGHTF

v_gene: TRBV20-1
j_gene: TRBJ2-2
abundance: NA
d_gene: TRBD2
CDR3nt: TGCAGTGTTAGGCCAGCGGGGGGGGGCGGGGAGCTATTTTTT
CDR3aa: CSVRPAGGGGELFF

v_gene: TRBV29-1
j_gene: TRBJ1-2
abundance: NA
d_gene: NA
CDR3nt: TGCAGCGTTGTACCGGAGAGGGACGGCTACACCTTC
CDR3aa: CSVVPERDGYTF

v_gene: TRBV5-1
j_gene: TRBJ2-1
abundance: NA
d_gene: NA
CDR3nt: TGCGCCAACAGCTTTGACCGGGGCAATGAGCAGTTCTTC
CDR3aa: CANSFDRGNEQFF

v_gene: TRBV10-2
j_gene: TRBJ1-1
abundance: NA
d_gene: TRBD1
CDR3nt: TGTGCCAGCAGTGCCTCGACAGGGGGGAAAGCTTTCTTT
CDR3aa: CASSASTGGKAFF

v_gene: TRBV29-1
j_gene: TRBJ2-7
abundance: NA
d_gene: TRBD1
CDR3nt: TGCAGTGTTACAAGAGAGGTCGGGACAGCCGACGAGCATTACTTC
CDR3aa: CSVTREVGTADEHYF

v_gene: TRBV20-1
j_gene: TRBJ2-3
abundance: few
d_gene: NA
CDR3nt: TGCAGTGCTAGAGATGGATGGGCTAGCACAGATACGCAGTATTTT
CDR3aa: CSARDGWASTDTQYF

v_gene: TRBV6-1
j_gene: TRBJ2-6
abundance: NA
d_gene: NA
CDR3nt: TGTGCCAGGAGTGCCGAGGGCAGCTCTGGGGCCAACATCCTGACTTTC
CDR3aa: CARSAEGSSGANILTF

v_gene: TRBV12-3/TRBV12-4
j_gene: TRBJ2-5
abundance: few
d_gene: NA
CDR3nt: TGTGCTAGCAGTACATGGACTGAGACCCAGTACTTC
CDR3aa: CASSTWTETQYF

v_gene: TRBV4-1
j_gene: TRBJ2-2
abundance: NA
d_gene: TRBD2
CDR3nt: TGCGCCAGCAGCCCCCAGCGGGAGGCCTACACAGGGGAGCTGCTTTTT
CDR3aa: CASSPQREAYTGELLF

v_gene: TRBV12-3/TRBV12-4
j_gene: TRBJ2-1
abundance: many
d_gene: TRBD2
CDR3nt: TGTGCCAGCAGTGAAGCGGGAGGGACCTACAATGAGCAGTTCTTC
CDR3aa: CASSEAGGTYNEQFF

v_gene: TRBV28
j_gene: TRBJ2-1
abundance: many
d_gene: TRBD2
CDR3nt: TGTGCCAGCACCCTATCAGCGGGGGTCTACAATGAGCAGTTCTTC
CDR3aa: CASTLSAGVYNEQFF

v_gene: TRBV5-5
j_gene: TRBJ2-1
abundance: NA
d_gene: TRBD2
CDR3nt: TGTGCCAGCAGCTTGCACCGACTAGCGGGAGGTCTATGGGGTCTGAATGAGCAGTTCTTC
CDR3aa: CASSLHRLAGGLWGLNEQFF

v_gene: TRBV11-2
j_gene: TRBJ2-5
abundance: NA
d_gene: TRBD2
CDR3nt: TGTGCTGGCAGCTTAGGTCCCCTGGGGGGGGTTCAAGAGACCCAGTGCTTC
CDR3aa: CAGSLGPLGGVQETQCF

v_gene: TRBV11-2
j_gene: TRBJ1-6
abundance: NA
d_gene: NA
CDR3nt: TGTGCCAGCACCGGGGCCGACGCCCATTTACCCCACCACTTT
CDR3aa: CASTGADAHLPHHF

v_gene: TRBV28
j_gene: TRBJ2-7
abundance: NA
d_gene: TRBD1
CDR3nt: TGTGCCAGCAGTCCCCGGGACAGCCTTGAGCAGTACTTC
CDR3aa: CASSPRDSLEQYF

v_gene: TRBV5-4
j_gene: TRBJ2-1
abundance: NA
d_gene: NA
CDR3nt: TGTACCAGCAGCCCCCGGGGAGAATTCAATGAGCAGTTCTTC
CDR3aa: CTSSPRGEFNEQFF

v_gene: TRBV12-3/TRBV12-4
j_gene: TRBJ2-1
abundance: NA
d_gene: NA
CDR3nt: TGTGCCAACAGTTTAGTCTTTGCTAATGAGCAGTTCTTC
CDR3aa: CANSLVFANEQFF

v_gene: TRBV6-5
j_gene: TRBJ2-5
abundance: NA
d_gene: NA
CDR3nt: TGTGCCAGCAGTTGTCAGGGGATGTACCAGGAGACCCAGTACTTC
CDR3aa: CASSCQGMYQETQYF

v_gene: TRBV11-1
j_gene: TRBJ1-2
abundance: NA
d_gene: NA
CDR3nt: TGTGCCAGCAGCCTGACGATGGGGGTCAGGTATGGCTACACCTTC
CDR3aa: CASSLTMGVRYGYTF

v_gene: TRBV28
j_gene: TRBJ1-3
abundance: NA
d_gene: NA
CDR3nt: TGTGCCCGCAGGATCGGGGGCAGTTCTGGAAACACCATATATTTT
CDR3aa: CARRIGGSSGNTIYF

v_gene: TRBV11-3
j_gene: TRBJ2-3
abundance: NA
d_gene: NA
CDR3nt: TGTGTCAGCAGCTGGCACGGAGATACGCAGTGTTTT
CDR3aa: CVSSWHGDTQCF

v_gene: TRBV10-3
j_gene: TRBJ2-1
abundance: many
d_gene: NA
CDR3nt: TGTGCCGCCGCCGTAGGCAATGAGCAGTTCTTC
CDR3aa: CAAAVGNEQFF

v_gene: TRBV6-5
j_gene: TRBJ2-5
abundance: many
d_gene: TRBD1
CDR3nt: TGTGCCAGCAGGGGGGACAGCGAGACCCAGTACTTC
CDR3aa: CASRGDSETQYF

v_gene: TRBV6-1
j_gene: TRBJ1-2
abundance: NA
d_gene: TRBD1
CDR3nt: TGTGCCAGCAGGAGCTCGGGACAGGGGAACTATGGCTACACCTTC
CDR3aa: CASRSSGQGNYGYTF

v_gene: TRBV4-2
j_gene: TRBJ2-1
abundance: NA
d_gene: TRBD2
CDR3nt: TGTGCCAGCAGCCAAGGCTTAGGCGGGAGATGTCGGTTCTTC
CDR3aa: CASSQGLGGRCRFF

v_gene: TRBV12-3/TRBV12-4
j_gene: TRBJ2-7
abundance: NA
d_gene: NA
CDR3nt: TGTGCCAGCATGGACTATTCGCTCGCCAACGAGCAGTACTTC
CDR3aa: CASMDYSLANEQYF

v_gene: TRBV6-5
j_gene: TRBJ2-1
abundance: NA
d_gene: TRBD2
CDR3nt: TGTGCCGGCAGAGGACTAGCGGGAGGACGATCGGACAGTGAGCAGTTCTTC
CDR3aa: CAGRGLAGGRSDSEQFF

v_gene: TRBV5-6
j_gene: TRBJ2-2
abundance: many
d_gene: NA
CDR3nt: TGTGCCAGCAGCTTGAGCCCGCACACCGGGGAGCTGTTTTTT
CDR3aa: CASSLSPHTGELFF